This entry lists 8 T cell receptor beta chains sequenced from one sample in a study of blood T cell repertoires in COVID-19. The method was immunoSEQ multiplex PCR; TCRdb's version includes in-frame clones alone and lacks a portion of them. The table includes some 87,000 clones, about 79% detected once. Sequencing used peripheral blood. Receptors were obtained from a human donor in a cohort sampled during active COVID-19.

The chain is built from TRBV6-5 and TRBJ2-3; TRBD2 is a possible D gene (5 bases). The CDR3 has 15 amino acids. V was pared by 1 base and J by 2 bases, with 10 bases between. The germline V gene has CDR1 MNHEY and CDR2 SVGAGI. CDR3 DNA sequence: TGTGCCAGCAGTTACTTCGGGGTATTCACAGATACGCAGTATTTT. Translation: CASSYFGVFTDTQYF.

V and J are TRBV7-2 and TRBJ1-5; 10 bases are a match to TRBD1. V lost 2 bases, J lost 5 bases, and 3 bases stayed unmatched. CDR1 SGHTA and CDR2 FQGNSA come from the germline V gene. The CDR3 contains 15 residues. CDR3 region: CASSLRTGGDQPQHF. In nucleotides, the CDR3 is TGTGCCAGCAGCTTAAGGACAGGGGGGGATCAGCCCCAGCATTTT.

This chain connects TRBV18 to TRBJ2-7, with 7 positions matching TRBD2. There are 16 residues in the CDR3. V lost 3 bases to trimming and J lost 5 bases; unmatched junction nucleotides: 13. Germline CDR1 is KGHSH and CDR2 is LQKENI. CDR3 sequence (DNA): TGTGCCAGCTCACCTACCGAGGGGAGGGTTCGCGACGAGCAGTACTTC. This sequence encodes CASSPTEGRVRDEQYF.

This chain joins TRBV7-6 and TRBJ1-1, with unresolved D. The CDR3 has 12 residues. Trimming removed 4 bases from V and 4 bases from J, with 7 bases in between. The germline V gene encodes CDR1 SGHVS and CDR2 FNYEAQ. The CDR3 spells CASSYGGTEAFF. In DNA form, the CDR3 reads TGTGCCAGCAGCTACGGTGGCACTGAAGCTTTCTTT. Using reference TRBV7-6 and TRBJ1-1 for the parts outside the CDR3, the full variable domain is GAGVSQSPRYKVTKRGQDVALRCDPISGHVSLYWYRQALGQGPEFLTYFNYEAQQDKSGLPNDRFSAERPEGSISTLTIQRTEQRDSAMYRCASSYGGTEAFFGQGTRLTVV.

The chain couples TRBV29-1 to TRBJ1-3, with D possibly matching TRBD1 (5 bases). Germline CDR1 and CDR2: SQVTM and ANQGSEA. V dropped 0 bases and J dropped 3 bases, with 6 bases sitting between them. There are 13 residues in the CDR3. CDR3 DNA sequence: TGCAGCGTTGAAGACAGGGTTGGAAACACCATATATTTT. Amino acid sequence: CSVEDRVGNTIYF.

This clone was seen more than once but under ten times. The rearrangement links TRBV6-6 to TRBJ1-2; D is possibly TRBD1 (6 bases). The V gene's germline CDR1 is MNHNY and CDR2 SVGAGI (reference sequence). The CDR3 is 13 residues long. V was clipped by 3 bases and J by 7 bases, with 12 bases between them. CDR3 coding DNA: TGTGCCAGCAGTTATAGCACCAGGGGTGGCTACACCTTC. Its translation is CASSYSTRGGYTF.

The chain recombines TRBV5-1 with TRBJ2-2; D is undetermined. The CDR3 extends over 13 amino acids. The V gene lost 4 bases and the J gene lost 6 bases, with 10 bases spanning the gap. Germline V gene sequence: CDR1 SGHRS, CDR2 YFSETQ. The CDR3 DNA follows: TGCGCCAGCAGCCAGAAGTACCCCGGGGAGCTGTTTTTT. Translating gives CASSQKYPGELFF.

J is TRBJ1-4 and V is TRBV27; 8 nucleotides match TRBD1. Trimming removed 3 bases from V and 7 bases from J; junction bases left unmatched: 13. Germline V CDR1 and CDR2: MNHEY, SMNVEV (reference sequence). The CDR3 extends over 17 amino acids. CDR3 nucleotides: TGTGCCAGCAGTTTCAAATCCCGGACAGGGTGGGGTGAAAAACTGTTTTTT. As protein: CASSFKSRTGWGEKLFF.